These 13 T cell receptor beta chains came from one sample sequenced in a study of pediatric ulcerative colitis. One to two pinch biopsies were taken from the rectum during colonoscopy. Using immunoSEQ multiplex PCR, the repertoire was profiled, and TCRdb retains in-frame clones only, with some absent. The sample consists of tens of thousands of clones, 80% to 85% of them appearing once. Source material: gut tissue. The receptors shown here come from a boy aged 10-17 years with mild ulcerative colitis.

This sequence joins TRBV9 and TRBJ2-5; 7 bases line up with TRBD1. This CDR3 is 15 amino acids long. Germline CDR1 reads SGDLS; CDR2 reads YYNGEE. Trimming took 0 bases from V and 4 from J; bases not matched to a gene: 6. Written as DNA, the CDR3 is TGTGCCAGCAGCGTAGGGGCAGGGGGACCAGAGACCCAGTACTTC. Translating gives CASSVGAGGPETQYF.

This chain links TRBV5-8 with TRBJ1-1; D is ambiguous. Looked up from germline, CDR1 is SGHTS and CDR2 is YDEGEE. The CDR3 length is 13 residues. Trimming cost V 1 base and J 3 bases, with 7 bases left between them. The CDR3 sequence is CASSLYVDTEAFF. In DNA form, the CDR3 reads TGTGCCAGCAGCTTGTATGTTGACACTGAAGCTTTCTTT.

This clone is a singleton in its sample. The chain links TRBV5-8 to TRBJ1-4, with D perhaps TRBD1 (5 bases). CDR3 length equals 14 residues. Germline CDR1 and CDR2: SGHTS and YDEGEE. Deletions cut 2 bases from V and 8 bases from J, with 13 bases between. CDR3 DNA sequence: TGTGCCAGCAGCTTCGGAGGGGCCCGGGAAAAACTGTTTTTT. Its translation: CASSFGGAREKLFF.

The gene calls are TRBV7-9 and TRBJ1-2; unclear D gene. V was trimmed by 3 bases and J by 7 bases, leaving 12 bases between them. Germline V CDR1 and CDR2: SEHNR, FQNEAQ (reference sequence). The CDR3 is 13 residues long. DNA of the CDR3: TGTGCCAGCAGCTTGGAGGGTTTGACTGGCTACACCTTC. Amino acids: CASSLEGLTGYTF.

V usage is TRBV2 and J usage is TRBJ1-1, with TRBD1 as a possible D gene (5 bases). The CDR3 is 15 amino acids. The germline gives CDR1 SNHLY, CDR2 FYNNEI. V lost 7 bases, J lost 8 bases, and 23 bases lay in between. CDR3 protein: CASNAPGTADPEAFF. DNA of the CDR3: TGTGCCAGCAATGCCCCCGGGACGGCGGACCCCGAAGCTTTCTTT.

The chain has TRBV19 and TRBJ1-3, with D perhaps TRBD1 (6 bases). Germline V lookup: CDR1 LNHDA, CDR2 SQIVND (reference sequence). There are 20 residues in the CDR3. Trimming took 1 base from V and 7 from J, leaving 29 bases between them. CDR3 in amino acids: CASSIAPWKQGLIAGNTIYF. The DNA of the CDR3 is TGTGCCAGTAGTATAGCACCCTGGAAACAGGGATTAATCGCGGGGAACACCATATATTTT. Drawing the rest from reference TRBV19 and TRBJ1-3, the complete variable domain is DGGITQSPKYLFRKEGQNVTLSCEQNLNHDAMYWYRQDPGQGLRLIYYSQIVNDFQKGDIAEGYSVSREKKESFPLTVTSAQKNPTAFYLCASSIAPWKQGLIAGNTIYFGEGSWLTVV.

The chain uses TRBV2 and TRBJ2-2; 9 bases are shared with TRBD1. V was clipped by 4 bases and J by 5 bases; unmatched bases: 8. Germline CDR1 is SNHLY and CDR2 is FYNNEI. This CDR3 has 16 residues. CDR3 coding DNA: TGTGCCAGCAGTGTCTCCGGGACAGGGAAGACCGGGGAGCTGTTTTTT. It specifies CASSVSGTGKTGELFF.

The chain links TRBV5-8 to TRBJ2-4; TRBD1 agrees at 8 bases. V lost 2 bases, J lost 8 bases, and 3 bases stayed unmatched. Germline V lookup: CDR1 SGHTS, CDR2 YDEGEE. The CDR3 covers 13 residues. In DNA form, the CDR3 reads TGTGCCAGCAGCTTAGACAGGGGAGACATTCAGTACTTC. The encoded protein is CASSLDRGDIQYF.

The chain joins TRBV5-6 to TRBJ1-3; no clear D gene. The CDR3 covers 18 residues. CDR1 and CDR2 from the germline V gene are SGHDT and YYEEEE. Between the trimmed V and J ends, which lost 3 bases and 0 bases, there was a span of 19 bases. This CDR3 is CASSSTITDFLSGNTIYF. The CDR3, as DNA: TGTGCCAGCAGCTCGACGATAACGGACTTTCTCTCTGGAAACACCATATATTTT. Using reference TRBV5-6 and TRBJ1-3 for the parts outside the CDR3, the full variable domain is DAGVTQSPTHLIKTRGQQVTLRCSPKSGHDTVSWYQQALGQGPQFIFQYYEEEERQRGNFPDRFSGHQFPNYSSELNVNALLLGDSALYLCASSSTITDFLSGNTIYFGEGSWLTVV.

The gene calls are TRBV10-1 and TRBJ2-1; possibly TRBD2 for D (6 bases). Trimming left V 0 bases short and J 4 bases short, with 10 bases between. The germline V gene has CDR1 WNHNN and CDR2 SYGVQD (reference sequence). The CDR3 spans 15 residues. The CDR3 region is CASSESPGEYNEQFF. The CDR3 DNA sequence: TGCGCCAGCAGTGAGTCGCCGGGGGAGTACAATGAGCAGTTCTTC.

V usage is TRBV5-1 and J usage is TRBJ2-5, with D maybe TRBD1 (6 bases). The CDR3 spans 14 residues. CDR1 is SGHRS and CDR2 is YFSETQ in the germline V gene. V shed 4 bases and J shed 2 bases, with 12 bases lying between them. In nucleotides, the CDR3 is TGCGCCAGCAGCCTAGACAGGCTTCAAGAGACCCAGTACTTC. Its protein product is CASSLDRLQETQYF.

The chain uses TRBV7-8 and TRBJ2-1, with 9 bases lining up with TRBD1. The CDR3 sequence is 13 residues long. From germline, CDR1 is SGHVS and CDR2 FQNEAQ. Germline trimming cut 3 bases from V and 11 bases from J; bases unmatched to any gene: 5. Here the CDR3 DNA reads TGTGCCAGCAGCTTGGGGGACAGGGTGAAGCAGTTCTTC. Its protein product is CASSLGDRVKQFF.

The gene calls are TRBV12-2 and TRBJ2-1. TRBV12-2 represents a pseudogene. This CDR3 comprises 13 residues. CDR3 DNA: TGTGCAAGTCGCCCCATCCAGCCGGATGTTCGGTTCTTC. Amino acid sequence: CASRPIQPDVRFF.